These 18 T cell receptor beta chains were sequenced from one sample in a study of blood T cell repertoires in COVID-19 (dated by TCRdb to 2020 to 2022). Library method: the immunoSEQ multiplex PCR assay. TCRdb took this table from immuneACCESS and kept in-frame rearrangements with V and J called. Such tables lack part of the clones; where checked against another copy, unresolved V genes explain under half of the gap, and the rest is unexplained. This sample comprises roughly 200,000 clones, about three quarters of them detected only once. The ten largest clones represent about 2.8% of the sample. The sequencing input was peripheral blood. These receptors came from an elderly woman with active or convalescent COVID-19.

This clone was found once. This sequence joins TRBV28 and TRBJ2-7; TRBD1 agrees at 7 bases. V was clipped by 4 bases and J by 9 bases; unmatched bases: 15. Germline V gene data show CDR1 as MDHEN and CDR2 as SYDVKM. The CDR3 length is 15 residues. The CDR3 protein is CASSSPGQAVTVQYF. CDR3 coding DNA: TGTGCCAGCAGTTCCCCCGGACAGGCTGTCACGGTGCAGTACTTC. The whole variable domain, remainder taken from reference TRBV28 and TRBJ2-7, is DVKVTQSSRYLVKRTGEKVFLECVQDMDHENMFWYRQDPGLGLRLIYFSYDVKMKEKGDIPEGYSVSREKKERFSLILESASTNQTSMYLCASSSPGQAVTVQYFGPGTRLTVT.

The CDR3 is CASLSGNQETQYF. CDR3 nucleotides: TGTGCCAGCTTGAGCGGGAACCAAGAGACCCAGTACTTC. J is TRBJ2-5 and V is TRBV6-5; 7 nucleotides align to TRBD2. V shed 8 bases, J shed 0 bases, and the junction held 3 bases outside the gene matches. The CDR3 length is 13 residues. The germline CDR1 and CDR2 sequences are MNHEY and SVGAGI.

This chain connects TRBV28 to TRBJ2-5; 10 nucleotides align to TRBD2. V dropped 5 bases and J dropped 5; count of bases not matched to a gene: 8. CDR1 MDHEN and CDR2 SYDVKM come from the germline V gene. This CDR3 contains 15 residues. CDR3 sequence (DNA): TGTGCCAGCAGTGTTCGGCTAGCGGGGGTGGAGACCCAGTACTTC. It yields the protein CASSVRLAGVETQYF.

This CDR3 reads CASSLSGGLAGGETQYF. DNA for the CDR3: TGCGCCAGCAGCTTGTCTGGCGGGCTAGCGGGGGGAGAGACCCAGTACTTC. The chain has TRBV5-1 and TRBJ2-5; 11 bases map to TRBD2. Looked up from germline, CDR1 is SGHRS and CDR2 is YFSETQ. The CDR3 length is 17 residues. V lost 1 base and J lost 4; bases outside the gene matches: 9.

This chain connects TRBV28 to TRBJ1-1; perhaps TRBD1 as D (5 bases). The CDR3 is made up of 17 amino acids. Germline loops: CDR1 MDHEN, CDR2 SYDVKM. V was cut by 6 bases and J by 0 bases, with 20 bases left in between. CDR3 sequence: CASSGTGTSQMNTEAFF. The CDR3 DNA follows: TGTGCCAGCAGCGGAACAGGTACCTCACAAATGAACACTGAAGCTTTCTTT.

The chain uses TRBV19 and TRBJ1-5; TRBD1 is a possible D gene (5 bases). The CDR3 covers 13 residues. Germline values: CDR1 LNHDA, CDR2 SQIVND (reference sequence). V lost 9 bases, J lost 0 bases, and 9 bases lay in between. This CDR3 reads CASNRNSNQPQHF. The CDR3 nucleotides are TGTGCCAGCAACAGGAATAGCAATCAGCCCCAGCATTTT. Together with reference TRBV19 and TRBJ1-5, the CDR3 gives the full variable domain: DGGITQSPKYLFRKEGQNVTLSCEQNLNHDAMYWYRQDPGQGLRLIYYSQIVNDFQKGDIAEGYSVSREKKESFPLTVTSAQKNPTAFYLCASNRNSNQPQHFGDGTRLSIL.

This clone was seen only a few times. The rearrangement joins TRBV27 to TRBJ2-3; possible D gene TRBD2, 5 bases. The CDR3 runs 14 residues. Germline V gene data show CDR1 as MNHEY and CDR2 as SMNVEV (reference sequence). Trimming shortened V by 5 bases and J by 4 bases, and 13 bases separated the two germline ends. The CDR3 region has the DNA TGTGCCAGCAGTATTTCCCTAGCATCAGATACGCAGTATTTT. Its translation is CASSISLASDTQYF.

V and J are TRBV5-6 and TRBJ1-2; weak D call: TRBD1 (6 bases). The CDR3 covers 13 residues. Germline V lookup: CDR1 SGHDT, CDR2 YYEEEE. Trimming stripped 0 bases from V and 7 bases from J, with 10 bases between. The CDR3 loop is CASSLVQGPGYTF. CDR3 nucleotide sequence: TGTGCCAGCAGCTTGGTTCAGGGGCCTGGCTACACCTTC.

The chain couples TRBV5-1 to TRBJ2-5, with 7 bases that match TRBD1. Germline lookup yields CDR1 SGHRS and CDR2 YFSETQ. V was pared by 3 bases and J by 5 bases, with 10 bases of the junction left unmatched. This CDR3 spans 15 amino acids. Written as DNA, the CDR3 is TGCGCCAGCAGCTCCGAAGCTACAGGGGAGGAGACCCAGTACTTC. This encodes CASSSEATGEETQYF.

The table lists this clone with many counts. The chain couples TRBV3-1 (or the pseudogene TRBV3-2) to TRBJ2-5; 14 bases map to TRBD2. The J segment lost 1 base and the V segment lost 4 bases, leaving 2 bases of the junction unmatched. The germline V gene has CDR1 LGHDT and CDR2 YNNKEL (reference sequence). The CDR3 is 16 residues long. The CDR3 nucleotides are TGTGCCAGCAGCCCTGGACTAGCGGGGGGCCAAGAGACCCAGTACTTC. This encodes CASSPGLAGGQETQYF.

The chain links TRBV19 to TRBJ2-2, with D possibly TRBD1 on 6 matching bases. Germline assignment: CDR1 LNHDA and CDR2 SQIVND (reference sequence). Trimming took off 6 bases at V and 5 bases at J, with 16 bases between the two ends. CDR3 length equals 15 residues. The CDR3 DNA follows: TGTGCCAGTAGCCCGGGACAAGATAGAACCGGGGAGCTGTTTTTT. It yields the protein CASSPGQDRTGELFF.

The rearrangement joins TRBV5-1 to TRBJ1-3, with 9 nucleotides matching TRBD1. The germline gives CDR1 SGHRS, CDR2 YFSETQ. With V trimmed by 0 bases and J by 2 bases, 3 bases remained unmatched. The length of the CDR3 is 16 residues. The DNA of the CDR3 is TGCGCCAGCAGCTTGGGGACAGGGGAAGCTGGAAACACCATATATTTT. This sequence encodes CASSLGTGEAGNTIYF.

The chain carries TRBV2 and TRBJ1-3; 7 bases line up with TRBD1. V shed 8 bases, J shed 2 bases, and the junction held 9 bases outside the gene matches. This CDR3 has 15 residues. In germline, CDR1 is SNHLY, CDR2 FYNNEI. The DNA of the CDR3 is TGTGCCAGCGACATCGACAGGGAAGCTGGAAACACCATATATTTT. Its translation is CASDIDREAGNTIYF.

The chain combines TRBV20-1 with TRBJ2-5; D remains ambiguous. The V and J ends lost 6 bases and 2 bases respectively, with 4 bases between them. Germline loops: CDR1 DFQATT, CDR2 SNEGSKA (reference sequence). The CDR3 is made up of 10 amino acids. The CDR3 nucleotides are TGCAGTGCCCGTCAAGAGACCCAGTACTTC. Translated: CSARQETQYF.

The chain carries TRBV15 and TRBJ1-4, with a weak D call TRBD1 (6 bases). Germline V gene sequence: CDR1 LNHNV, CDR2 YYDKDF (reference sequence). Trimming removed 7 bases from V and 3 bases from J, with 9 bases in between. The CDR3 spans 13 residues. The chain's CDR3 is CATKTGSNEKLFF. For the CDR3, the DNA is TGTGCCACCAAAACAGGGTCTAATGAAAAACTGTTTTTT.

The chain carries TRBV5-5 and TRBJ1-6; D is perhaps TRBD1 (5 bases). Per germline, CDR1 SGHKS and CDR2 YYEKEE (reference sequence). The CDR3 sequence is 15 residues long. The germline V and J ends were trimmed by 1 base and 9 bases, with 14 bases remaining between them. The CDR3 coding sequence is TGTGCCAGCAGCTTGCGCCAGGGAACGGGTTCACCCCTCCACTTT. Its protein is CASSLRQGTGSPLHF. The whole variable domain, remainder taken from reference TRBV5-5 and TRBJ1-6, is DAGVTQSPTHLIKTRGQQVTLRCSPISGHKSVSWYQQVLGQGPQFIFQYYEKEERGRGNFPDRFSARQFPNYSSELNVNALLLGDSALYLCASSLRQGTGSPLHFGNGTRLTVT.

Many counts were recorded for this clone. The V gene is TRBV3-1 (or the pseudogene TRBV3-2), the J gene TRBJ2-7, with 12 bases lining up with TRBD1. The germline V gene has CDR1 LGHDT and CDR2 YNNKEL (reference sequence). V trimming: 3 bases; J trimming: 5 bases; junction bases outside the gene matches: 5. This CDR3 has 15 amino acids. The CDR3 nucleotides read TGTGCCAGCAGCCACTCCGGGACAGGGGGCGACGAGCAGTACTTC. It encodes CASSHSGTGGDEQYF.

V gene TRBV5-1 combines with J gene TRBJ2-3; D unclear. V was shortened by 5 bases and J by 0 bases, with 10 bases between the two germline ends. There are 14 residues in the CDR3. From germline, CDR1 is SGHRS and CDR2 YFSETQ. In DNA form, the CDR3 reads TGCGCCAGCAGAGCGAGTCTTAGCACAGATACGCAGTATTTT. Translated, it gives CASRASLSTDTQYF.